A single sample is the source of the 27 T cell receptor beta chains below, sequenced in a study of shared clonotypes between healthy human individuals. The method was immunoSEQ multiplex PCR; TCRdb's version includes in-frame clones alone and lacks a portion of them. The top ten clones hold under 15% of a sample with fewer than 600,000 clones, 79% of them seen once. Sequencing was done on a sample of PBMCs. These receptors were collected from a woman between 35 and 50 years old in good health. Some clones in this sample may be carry-over from other donors' samples.

The rearrangement joins TRBV7-8 to TRBJ2-6; D remains unclear. V was cut by 5 bases and J by 4 bases, with 9 bases left in between. Germline loops: CDR1 SGHVS, CDR2 FQNEAQ. CDR3 length equals 14 residues. CDR3 sequence (DNA): TGTGCCAGCAGCCCTAACCCGGGGGCCAACGTCCTGACTTTC. Translated, it gives CASSPNPGANVLTF.

The rearrangement uses TRBV7-9 and TRBJ2-1; 13 positions match TRBD2. CDR3 size: 17 residues. Germline V lookup: CDR1 SEHNR, CDR2 FQNEAQ (reference sequence). Trimming at V came to 5 bases and at J to 7 bases, leaving 11 bases not matched to a gene. The CDR3 spells CASSLSTSGRVGNEQFF. Here the CDR3 DNA reads TGTGCCAGCAGCCTAAGCACTAGCGGGAGGGTGGGGAATGAGCAGTTCTTC.

This clone is a singleton in its sample. The V call is TRBV5-4, the J call TRBJ2-3, with 7 bases that match TRBD1. With V trimmed by 3 bases and J by 0 bases, 4 bases remained unmatched. This CDR3 region has 15 residues. Germline CDR1 and CDR2: SGHNT and YYREEE (reference sequence). The CDR3 DNA reads TGTGCCAGCAGCTCCTGGACAGGAAGCACAGATACGCAGTATTTT. Translated: CASSSWTGSTDTQYF.

V and J are TRBV4-1 and TRBJ2-7; D not resolved. Germline V gene data show CDR1 as MGHRA and CDR2 as YSYEKL. The ends were cut back, 1 base at V and 6 bases at J, with 13 bases in the middle. This CDR3 region has 14 residues. The CDR3 DNA follows: TGCGCCAGCAGCCAAGGGCTGTATACCTCCGAGCAGTACTTC. Translation: CASSQGLYTSEQYF.

The chain links TRBV28 to TRBJ1-1, with TRBD1 matching 7 bases. In germline, CDR1 is MDHEN, CDR2 SYDVKM. The V segment lost 10 bases and the J segment 10 bases; nucleotides outside the gene matches: 9. The CDR3 sequence is 11 residues long. The CDR3 nucleotides are TGTGCCACCGATCCACGACAGGGAGCTTTCTTT. As protein: CATDPRQGAFF.

This clone was found a few times. Other DNA sequences in this sample translate to the same CDR3. The chain carries TRBV14 and TRBJ1-1; D uncertain. CDR3 length equals 13 residues. Trimming stripped 1 base from V and 0 bases from J, with 3 bases between. Germline-derived CDR1 and CDR2 are SGHDN and FVKESK. Here the CDR3 DNA reads TGTGCCAGCAGCCAAGGGGTGAACACTGAAGCTTTCTTT. Translated, it gives CASSQGVNTEAFF.

This clone was picked up one time. The V and J genes are TRBV27 and TRBJ2-2; D may match TRBD1 or TRBD2 (6 bases each). Germline V lookup: CDR1 MNHEY, CDR2 SMNVEV (reference sequence). Trimming shortened V by 6 bases and J by 3 bases, and 17 bases separated the two germline ends. The CDR3 runs to 16 residues. The CDR3 sequence: CASSSGAGPDTGELFF. The CDR3 DNA sequence: TGTGCCAGCAGCTCGGGGGCAGGGCCGGACACCGGGGAGCTGTTTTTT.

As for this clone: Other DNA variants within this sample encode the same CDR3. This chain joins TRBV11-2 and TRBJ2-5, with TRBD2 identical over 10 bases. The germline CDR1 and CDR2 sequences are SGHAT and FQNNGV. After removal of 3 bases from V and 5 bases from J, the junction contained 3 bases not matched to a gene. The CDR3 is made up of 14 amino acids. The CDR3 nucleotides are TGTGCCAGCAGCTTGGGACTAGCGAGGGAGACCCAGTACTTC. As protein: CASSLGLARETQYF.

The V and J genes are TRBV18 and TRBJ2-7, with 7 bases lining up with TRBD1. The germline V gene encodes CDR1 KGHSH and CDR2 LQKENI. V shed 2 bases, J shed 3 bases, and the junction held 4 bases outside the gene matches. This CDR3 region has 14 residues. The CDR3 sequence: CASSPETGFYEQYF. For the CDR3, the DNA is TGTGCCAGCTCACCAGAGACAGGGTTCTACGAGCAGTACTTC.

CDR3 region: CASSPGTSGTYEQYF. DNA for the CDR3: TGTGCCAGCAGCCCCGGGACTAGCGGAACCTACGAGCAGTACTTC. The V and J genes are TRBV7-2 and TRBJ2-7, with 11 bases fitting TRBD2. Germline assignment: CDR1 SGHTA and CDR2 FQGNSA. J gave up 2 bases and V 5 bases, and 5 bases lay outside the gene matches. The CDR3 covers 15 residues.

V is TRBV5-1 and J is TRBJ2-7; D gene ambiguous. V lost 4 bases, J lost 5 bases, and 16 bases lay in between. The CDR3 spans 14 residues. Germline CDR1 SGHRS, CDR2 YFSETQ. The CDR3 loop is CASSPDPTRNEQYF. The CDR3 bases are TGCGCCAGCAGCCCGGACCCTACGAGGAACGAGCAGTACTTC.

The chain recombines TRBV11-1 with TRBJ1-4; D not certain. The CDR3 sequence is 12 residues long. Germline loops: CDR1 SGHAT, CDR2 FQDESV (reference sequence). Deletions cut 2 bases from V and 8 bases from J, with 6 bases between. Here the CDR3 reads CASSLWREKLFF. CDR3 DNA sequence: TGTGCCAGCAGCTTATGGAGGGAAAAACTGTTTTTT.

The V call is TRBV4-1, the J call TRBJ2-5, with D perhaps matching TRBD2 (5 bases). The germline V and J ends were trimmed by 0 bases and 2 bases, with 13 bases remaining between them. CDR1 is MGHRA and CDR2 is YSYEKL in the germline V gene. This CDR3 is 16 amino acids long. The CDR3, as DNA: TGCGCCAGCAGCCAAGATGTGGGAGCTAATCAAGAGACCCAGTACTTC. It encodes CASSQDVGANQETQYF.

The CDR3 loop is CASSRRQNNEKLFF. The CDR3 region has the DNA TGTGCCAGCTCACGTCGACAGAATAATGAAAAACTGTTTTTT. This chain uses TRBV18 with TRBJ1-4; tentative D call: TRBD1 (5 bases). Germline assignment: CDR1 KGHSH and CDR2 LQKENI. The V and J ends lost 4 bases and 4 bases respectively, with 10 bases between them. The CDR3 has 14 residues.

The chain joins TRBV28 to TRBJ2-7, with 12 positions matching TRBD1. The CDR3 length is 16 residues. The trim removed 5 bases at V and 7 bases at J, leaving 12 bases unmatched. The germline CDR1 and CDR2 sequences are MDHEN and SYDVKM. The CDR3 DNA follows: TGTGCCAGCAGTCCCCGGCCGGGACAGGGGGCGTGGGAGCAGTACTTC. It codes for CASSPRPGQGAWEQYF.

The chain couples TRBV6-5 to TRBJ2-2; D possibly corresponds to TRBD1 (6 bases). With 4 bases removed from V and 8 bases from J, the gap between germline ends came to 14 bases. The length of the CDR3 is 14 residues. CDR1 MNHEY and CDR2 SVGAGI come from the germline V gene. This CDR3 reads CASSSDRSEGELFF. CDR3 DNA: TGTGCCAGCAGTTCCGACAGGTCCGAGGGGGAGCTGTTTTTT.

This clone turned up a few times. Here the CDR3 DNA reads TGTGCCAGCAGCGAGTTCAGGGGTGGGGACACTGAAGCTTTCTTT. Its translation is CASSEFRGGDTEAFF. The V and J genes are TRBV9 and TRBJ1-1; D possibly corresponds to TRBD1 (6 bases). The ends were cut back, 3 bases at V and 3 bases at J, with 15 bases in the middle. The germline gives CDR1 SGDLS, CDR2 YYNGEE. The CDR3 is made up of 15 amino acids. Drawing the rest from reference TRBV9 and TRBJ1-1, the complete variable domain is DSGVTQTPKHLITATGQRVTLRCSPRSGDLSVYWYQQSLDQGLQFLIQYYNGEERAKGNILERFSAQQFPDLHSELNLSSLELGDSALYFCASSEFRGGDTEAFFGQGTRLTVV.

The chain joins TRBV7-2 to TRBJ2-3; 8 bases align to TRBD1. Germline lookup yields CDR1 SGHTA and CDR2 FQGNSA. The length of the CDR3 is 16 residues. V lost 5 bases, J lost 4 bases, and 11 bases stayed unmatched. The CDR3 DNA reads TGTGCCAGCAGCCTGACAGGGGTGGTCCGGGCAGATACGCAGTATTTT. It yields the protein CASSLTGVVRADTQYF. Full variable domain (rest looked up from reference TRBV7-2 and TRBJ2-3): GAGVSQSPSNKVTEKGKDVELRCDPISGHTALYWYRQSLGQGLEFLIYFQGNSAPDKSGLPSDRFSAERTGGSVSTLTIQRTQQEDSAVYLCASSLTGVVRADTQYFGPGTRLTVL.

The rearrangement joins TRBV27 to TRBJ1-1; the D gene is possibly TRBD1 (6 bases). CDR1 is MNHEY, CDR2 SMNVEV, per germline (reference sequence). V lost 6 bases to trimming and J lost 1 base, with 18 bases between them. The CDR3 spans 16 residues. The CDR3 coding sequence is TGTGCCAGCAGCTTAAGAGTACAGGGCGGGAACACTGAAGCTTTCTTT. Encoded protein: CASSLRVQGGNTEAFF.

This clone has only one observation. V usage is TRBV6-1 and J usage is TRBJ2-7; 7 bases are a match to TRBD2. The CDR3 sequence is 14 residues long. V was pared by 2 bases and J by 3 bases, with 4 bases of the junction left unmatched. CDR1 is MNHNS, CDR2 SASEGT, per germline. This CDR3 is CASSETRGDYEQYF. CDR3 coding DNA: TGTGCCAGCAGTGAAACTCGGGGGGACTACGAGCAGTACTTC.

The chain's CDR3 is CASSEVDRGSSQPQHF. As DNA, the CDR3 is TGTGCCAGCAGTGAAGTTGACAGGGGATCATCTCAGCCCCAGCATTTT. The chain has TRBV6-1 and TRBJ1-5; 8 bases are a match to TRBD1. V was pared by 1 base and J by 6 bases, with 8 bases of the junction left unmatched. The CDR3 has 16 amino acids. Germline-derived CDR1 and CDR2 are MNHNS and SASEGT.

The sample holds many counts of this clone. V is TRBV14 and J is TRBJ1-1; possibly TRBD1 for D (5 bases). This CDR3 has 16 residues. V dropped 4 bases and J dropped 2 bases, with 17 bases sitting between them. Germline CDR1 SGHDN, CDR2 FVKESK. CDR3 region: CASSPLGGAVNTEAFF. The CDR3 nucleotides read TGTGCCAGCAGCCCCCTAGGAGGGGCGGTTAACACTGAAGCTTTCTTT.

The rearrangement joins TRBV2 to TRBJ2-5; the D is unclear. The V and J ends lost 7 bases and 3 bases respectively, with 12 bases between them. This CDR3 is 13 amino acids long. The V gene's germline CDR1 is SNHLY and CDR2 FYNNEI. The CDR3 spells CASNERTKETQYF. CDR3 nucleotide sequence: TGTGCCAGCAACGAAAGGACCAAAGAGACCCAGTACTTC.

This clone was seen once. The chain links TRBV28 to TRBJ1-5, with TRBD1 matching 7 bases. This CDR3 region has 14 residues. CDR1 and CDR2 (germline): MDHEN, SYDVKM. Germline trimming cut 3 bases from V and 5 bases from J; bases unmatched to any gene: 4. This CDR3 is CASSFRRGHQPQHF. CDR3 nucleotide sequence: TGTGCCAGCAGTTTTCGAAGGGGGCATCAGCCCCAGCATTTT.

The V call is TRBV5-1, the J call TRBJ2-1, with 12 bases that match TRBD1. CDR1 SGHRS and CDR2 YFSETQ come from the germline V gene. Germline trimming cut 5 bases from V and 8 bases from J; bases unmatched to any gene: 8. This CDR3 has 15 amino acids. Written as DNA, the CDR3 is TGCGCCAGCAGATCTCAAGGGACAGGGGGCGATGAGCAGTTCTTC. Protein: CASRSQGTGGDEQFF.

This clone appeared a few times. The V call is TRBV19, the J call TRBJ2-1; 8 nucleotides agree with TRBD2. Germline lookup yields CDR1 LNHDA and CDR2 SQIVND (reference sequence). The CDR3 totals 15 residues. Unmatched junction bases numbered 11, after V lost 7 bases and J lost 6 bases. The CDR3 DNA reads as TGTGCCAGTACCCTTAGGGGGGGACTAGGCAATGAGCAGTTCTTC. Protein: CASTLRGGLGNEQFF.

To note about this clone: Within the sample, other DNA sequences also encode this same CDR3. The rearrangement links TRBV27 to TRBJ2-7; TRBD2 matches at 9 bases. The CDR3 loop spans 15 amino acids. The V gene end was trimmed by 2 bases and the J gene end by 2 bases; junction bases not matched to a gene: 4. Germline V gene data show CDR1 as MNHEY and CDR2 as SMNVEV (reference sequence). The CDR3 here is CASSLGAGGPYEQYF. Written as DNA, the CDR3 is TGTGCCAGCAGTTTAGGGGCGGGAGGGCCCTACGAGCAGTACTTC.